This is a list of T cell receptor beta chains from one sample in a study of T cell responses to AZD1222 COVID-19 vaccine. Measured with immunoSEQ multiplex PCR; TCRdb has only the in-frame clones, and not every one. The sample has approximately 140,000 clones; more than 90% are singletons. This material consisted of peripheral blood, taken 28 days after the second AZD1222 dose. The receptors come from an adult who received the AZD1222 COVID-19 vaccine. The CDR3 runs from the conserved cysteine through the conserved F or W. D genes are given only for firm matches. Clone size is shown for a subset of rows, as once, few, many or a class of expanded clone.

cdr3_aa cdr3_nt j_call cdr3_length d_call clone_size v_call
CASSSEGYGYTF TGTGCCAGCAGCTCGGAGGGATATGGCTACACCTTC TRBJ1-2 12 . . TRBV7-9
CASSRTGPTYEQYF TGTGCCAGCAGCAGAACAGGGCCGACCTACGAGCAGTACTTC TRBJ2-7 14 . . TRBV6-1
CASSYSNQGGNEQYF TGTGCCAGCAGTTACTCGAACCAGGGAGGCAACGAGCAGTACTTC TRBJ2-7 15 . . TRBV6-5
CAGGTGDYGYTF TGTGCCGGCGGGACAGGGGACTATGGCTACACCTTC TRBJ1-2 12 TRBD1 . TRBV10-3
CASASRDYNEQFF TGTGCCAGCGCTAGCCGGGACTACAATGAGCAGTTCTTC TRBJ2-1 13 . . TRBV12-3/TRBV12-4
CASSLLEGEQFF TGTGCCAGCAGCTTACTAGAGGGTGAGCAGTTCTTC TRBJ2-1 12 . . TRBV7-9
CASSVGVGLAGSQFF TGTGCCAGCAGCGTTGGCGTCGGACTAGCGGGATCCCAGTTCTTC TRBJ2-1 15 TRBD2 . TRBV13
CASSPRGSLVPYEQYF TGTGCCAGCTCCCCGAGGGGCAGTCTAGTTCCCTACGAGCAGTACTTC TRBJ2-7 16 . few TRBV27
CASSLGNYGYTF TGTGCCAGCAGCTTGGGGAACTATGGCTACACCTTC TRBJ1-2 12 . . TRBV5-4
CASSLNGQYQETQYF TGCGCCAGCAGCTTGAACGGGCAGTACCAAGAGACCCAGTACTTC TRBJ2-5 15 . . TRBV5-1
CASSPQGIGYTF TGTGCCAGCAGCCCACAGGGGATCGGCTACACCTTC TRBJ1-2 12 TRBD1 . TRBV6-2/TRBV6-3
CASSSGPSNTEAFF TGCGCCAGCAGCTCGGGACCCTCCAACACTGAAGCTTTCTTT TRBJ1-1 14 . . TRBV10-2
CASSDPSIASTDTQYF TGTGCCAGCAGCGACCCATCTATAGCTAGCACAGATACGCAGTATTTT TRBJ2-3 16 . . TRBV5-4
CSVEAGWNTEAFF TGCAGCGTTGAGGCAGGGTGGAACACTGAAGCTTTCTTT TRBJ1-1 13 . . TRBV29-1
CASSVTSGTGPDTQYF TGTGCCAGCAGCGTCACGTCCGGGACAGGCCCAGATACGCAGTATTTT TRBJ2-3 16 TRBD1 . TRBV7-8
CASSSTSGTDTQYF TGTGCCAGCAGCTCGACTAGCGGAACAGATACGCAGTATTTT TRBJ2-3 14 TRBD2 . TRBV28
CATSDLDRAGELFF TGTGCCACCAGTGACCTCGACAGGGCCGGGGAGCTGTTTTTT TRBJ2-2 14 TRBD1 once TRBV24-1
CASSWGDAGDTEAFF TGTGCCAGCAGCTGGGGAGACGCCGGGGACACTGAAGCTTTCTTT TRBJ1-1 15 . . TRBV5-6
CATSAGTGGGTEAFF TGTGCCACCAGTGCCGGGACAGGGGGAGGTACTGAAGCTTTCTTT TRBJ1-1 15 TRBD1 . TRBV24-1
CASSYSSGLASYEQYF TGTGCCAGCAGTTACTCGAGTGGACTAGCGTCCTACGAGCAGTACTTC TRBJ2-7 16 TRBD2 . TRBV6-5
CASSSLAGGPTDTQYF TGTGCCAGCAGCTCACTAGCGGGAGGGCCCACAGATACGCAGTATTTT TRBJ2-3 16 TRBD2 . TRBV7-8
CASGGEGYTEAFF TGTGCCAGCGGGGGTGAGGGTTATACTGAAGCTTTCTTT TRBJ1-1 13 . . TRBV6-5
CASSFDTGNTEAFF TGTGCCAGCAGCTTTGATACAGGGAACACTGAAGCTTTCTTT TRBJ1-1 14 . . TRBV12-1
CASSLGIYRGSGYEQYF TGCGCCAGCAGCTTGGGGATCTACAGGGGTTCGGGATACGAGCAGTACTTC TRBJ2-7 17 TRBD1 once TRBV5-1
CASSPGQGTDTEAFF TGTGCCAGCAGTCCCGGACAGGGGACGGACACTGAAGCTTTCTTT TRBJ1-1 15 TRBD1 . TRBV6-5
CASSSRARTEAFF TGTGCCAGCAGTTCCCGAGCACGTACTGAAGCTTTCTTT TRBJ1-1 13 . . TRBV12-3/TRBV12-4
CASSQDRGYSTDTQYF TGCGCCAGCAGCCAGGACAGGGGCTATAGCACAGATACGCAGTATTTT TRBJ2-3 16 TRBD1 . TRBV4-3
CASSLTGELSPLHF TGCGCCAGCAGCTTAACAGGGGAACTTAGTCCCCTCCACTTT TRBJ1-6 14 TRBD1 few TRBV5-1
CASSVGPGGITEAFF TGTGCCAGCAGCGTAGGTCCGGGGGGGATCACTGAAGCTTTCTTT TRBJ1-1 15 . . TRBV9
CASSWQGKHEQYF TGTGCCAGCAGTTGGCAGGGAAAGCACGAGCAGTACTTC TRBJ2-7 13 . . TRBV27
CASSQVDSKQQFF TGCGCCAGCAGCCAGGTAGACAGCAAGCAGCAGTTCTTC TRBJ2-1 13 . . TRBV4-3
CASSFGDRNTIYF TGTGCCAGCAGTTTTGGGGATAGAAACACCATATATTTT TRBJ1-3 13 . . TRBV12-3/TRBV12-4
CASHPGGYYNEQFF TGTGCCAGTCATCCAGGGGGCTACTACAATGAGCAGTTCTTC TRBJ2-1 14 TRBD1 . TRBV19
CASSLQGRNYGYTF TGTGCCAGTAGCCTACAGGGGCGTAACTATGGCTACACCTTC TRBJ1-2 14 TRBD1 once TRBV19
CSASYPSSYEQYF TGCAGTGCTAGTTATCCTAGCTCCTACGAGCAGTACTTC TRBJ2-7 13 . . TRBV20-1
CASTPPGGGTDTQYF TGTGCCAGCACCCCCCCAGGGGGCGGCACAGATACGCAGTATTTT TRBJ2-3 15 TRBD1 . TRBV5-5
CASRNSNIDEQYF TGTGCCAGCAGAAATAGTAATATCGACGAGCAGTACTTC TRBJ2-7 13 . . TRBV2
CASSLSSWGRANTGELFF TGTGCCAGCAGTTTATCGTCTTGGGGGAGAGCGAACACCGGGGAGCTGTTTTTT TRBJ2-2 18 . once TRBV27
CASSPKTSGELGEQYF TGTGCCAGCAGCCCAAAGACTAGCGGGGAGCTAGGCGAGCAGTACTTC TRBJ2-7 16 TRBD2 . TRBV5-6